The rows below give T cell receptor beta chains drawn from one sample of a study of T cells and copy number aberrations in small-cell lung cancer. Measured with immunoSEQ multiplex PCR; TCRdb has only the in-frame clones, and not every one. The table lists about 2,000 clones, approximately 80% of them singletons, with roughly 10% in the top ten. Sequenced: normal tissue next to the tumor. These receptors were taken from an older woman with small cell lung cancer. Each CDR3 is given with its conserved first and last residue. Each record gives: D gene, clone size, V gene, J gene, CDR3 DNA, CDR3 protein. D genes are given only for firm matches. Rows may omit the clone size; those that give it use once, few, many or a size class.

NA	NA	TRBV18	TRBJ2-1	TGTGCCAGCTCACCAAGCAGGGCCCCCTACAATGAGCAGTTCTTC	CASSPSRAPYNEQFF
NA	once	TRBV28	TRBJ2-7	TGTGCCAGCAGTTTAGAAAATTACGAGCAGTACTTC	CASSLENYEQYF
NA	few	TRBV7-9	TRBJ2-7	TGTGCCAGCAGCATTAGCGGTTCCTACGAGCAGTACTTC	CASSISGSYEQYF
NA	once	TRBV28	TRBJ2-7	TGTGCCAGCAGACCAGACTCCTACGAGCAGTACTTC	CASRPDSYEQYF
NA	NA	TRBV6-5	TRBJ1-6	TGTGCCAGCAGTTTCTCGGGGAATTCACCCCTCCACTTT	CASSFSGNSPLHF
TRBD1	NA	TRBV18	TRBJ1-5	TGTGCCAGCTCACTGGAACAGGGGATCGGCAATCAGCCCCAGCATTTT	CASSLEQGIGNQPQHF
NA	NA	TRBV27	TRBJ1-4	TGTGCCAGCAGTTTCGGGGGAAAACTGTTTTTT	CASSFGGKLFF
NA	once	TRBV7-9	TRBJ2-7	TGTGCTAGCAGCTTAGGATGGGTCGAGCAGTACTTC	CASSLGWVEQYF
NA	NA	TRBV30	TRBJ1-3	TGTGCCTACGCCAGAGGGAGGGAACCAAACACCATATATTTT	CAYARGREPNTIYF
NA	NA	TRBV5-1	TRBJ1-1	TGCGCCAGCAGCTTCACACTGAACACTGAAGCTTTCTTT	CASSFTLNTEAFF
TRBD2	NA	TRBV6-1	TRBJ2-7	TGTGCCAGCAGTGAACGGGGGGGCCTATCCTACGAGCAGTACTTC	CASSERGGLSYEQYF
NA	NA	TRBV4-2	TRBJ2-1	TGTGCCAGCAGCCAAGGAGGGAGCCATGAGCAGTTCTTC	CASSQGGSHEQFF
NA	NA	TRBV2	TRBJ1-3	TGTGCCAGCAGTGAGGCGGGGTCCCTTCTGGTCAACACCATATATTTT	CASSEAGSLLVNTIYF
TRBD2	NA	TRBV19	TRBJ2-1	TGTGCCAGTAGTGTGACTAGCGGGATTGGGGCCTACAATGAGCAGTTCTTC	CASSVTSGIGAYNEQFF
TRBD2	NA	TRBV18	TRBJ2-7	TGTGCCAGCTCACCGGGACTAGGAGTGAAGAGCTACGAGCAGTACTTC	CASSPGLGVKSYEQYF
TRBD2	NA	TRBV6-5	TRBJ2-1	TGTGCCAGCAGTTACGGGGCTAGCGGTTACAATGAGCAGTTCTTC	CASSYGASGYNEQFF
NA	few	TRBV15	TRBJ2-3	TGTGCCACCCGAGCTTGGATCGAGACAGATACGCAGTATTTT	CATRAWIETDTQYF
NA	NA	TRBV5-4	TRBJ1-2	TGTGCCAGCAGCCTCAGGGACGGCTACACCTTC	CASSLRDGYTF
NA	NA	TRBV4-1	TRBJ2-3	TGCGCCAGCAGCCAAGATTCTCGCACAGATACGCAGTATTTT	CASSQDSRTDTQYF
NA	NA	TRBV30	TRBJ1-4	TGTGCCTGGAGTGCACGTTCCGGCAGCCATAATGAAAAACTGTTTTTT	CAWSARSGSHNEKLFF
NA	NA	TRBV6-5	TRBJ1-6	TGTGCCAGCAGCGGAGGGCTGAATTCACCCCTCCACTTT	CASSGGLNSPLHF
NA	NA	TRBV6-5	TRBJ2-7	TGTGCCAGCAGACAGACACTCACCTACGAGCAGTACTTC	CASRQTLTYEQYF
TRBD2	NA	TRBV5-1	TRBJ2-3	TGCGCCAGCAGCTTGGTAAGCGGGGCTAGCACAGATACGCAGTATTTT	CASSLVSGASTDTQYF
NA	NA	TRBV10-2	TRBJ1-1	TGCGCCAGCAGGGACACTTCCGGAGAAGCTTTCTTT	CASRDTSGEAFF
TRBD2	NA	TRBV18	TRBJ2-7	TGTGCCAGCTCACCACCGATTGGCGGGGGGCTATACGAGCAGTACTTC	CASSPPIGGGLYEQYF
TRBD1	large	TRBV10-2	TRBJ2-2	TGCGCCAGCAGACAGGGGGCGCGCGGCACCGGGGAGCTGTTTTTT	CASRQGARGTGELFF
NA	NA	TRBV20-1	TRBJ2-7	TGCAGTGCTTGGACTGGTTACGAGCAGTACTTC	CSAWTGYEQYF
TRBD1	NA	TRBV29-1	TRBJ2-7	TGCAGCGTGAACAGGGGTTACGAGCAGTACTTC	CSVNRGYEQYF
NA	NA	TRBV7-3	TRBJ1-6	TGTGCCAGCAGCTTAACAGGGAGTGGGAATTCACCCCTCCACTTT	CASSLTGSGNSPLHF
NA	once	TRBV7-9	TRBJ1-1	TGTGCCAGCAGCTTAGCGGGTGACAGACAAGCTTTCTTT	CASSLAGDRQAFF
TRBD2	NA	TRBV5-4	TRBJ2-3	TGTGCCAGCAGCGAGGGACTAGCGGGCATAACTAGCACAGATACGCAGTATTTT	CASSEGLAGITSTDTQYF
NA	NA	TRBV9	TRBJ2-1	TGTGCCAGCAGCTCTGATGATGAGCAGTTCTTC	CASSSDDEQFF
NA	NA	TRBV4-2	TRBJ2-7	TGTGCCAGCAGCCAAGATGGGGGCCCCTACGAGCAGTACTTC	CASSQDGGPYEQYF
NA	NA	TRBV30	TRBJ1-3	TGTGCCTGGAGAGGGGGACCAGGGACCTACCTCTCTGGAAACACCATATATTTT	CAWRGGPGTYLSGNTIYF
NA	NA	TRBV5-1	TRBJ1-4	TGCGCCAGCAGCTTGGGCTACCGCATAAATGAAAAACTGTTTTTT	CASSLGYRINEKLFF
NA	NA	TRBV28	TRBJ1-5	TGTGCCAGCAGTGTGGTACTCGGGGGCAATCAGCCCCAGCATTTT	CASSVVLGGNQPQHF
TRBD2	NA	TRBV5-8	TRBJ2-3	TGTGCCAGCAGCGCCTGGACTAGCGGAGGCACAGATACGCAGTATTTT	CASSAWTSGGTDTQYF
TRBD2	NA	TRBV7-9	TRBJ2-1	TGTGCCAGCAGCGCCCACCTAGCGGGACCCTACAATGAGCAGTTCTTC	CASSAHLAGPYNEQFF
NA	NA	TRBV28	TRBJ1-1	TGTGCCAGCAGTTTATTCCAGGGCGGAAACACTGAAGCTTTCTTT	CASSLFQGGNTEAFF
NA	once	TRBV6-5	TRBJ2-2	TGTGCCAGCAGTTACGACAGCTTTTCGACCGGGGAGCTGTTTTTT	CASSYDSFSTGELFF